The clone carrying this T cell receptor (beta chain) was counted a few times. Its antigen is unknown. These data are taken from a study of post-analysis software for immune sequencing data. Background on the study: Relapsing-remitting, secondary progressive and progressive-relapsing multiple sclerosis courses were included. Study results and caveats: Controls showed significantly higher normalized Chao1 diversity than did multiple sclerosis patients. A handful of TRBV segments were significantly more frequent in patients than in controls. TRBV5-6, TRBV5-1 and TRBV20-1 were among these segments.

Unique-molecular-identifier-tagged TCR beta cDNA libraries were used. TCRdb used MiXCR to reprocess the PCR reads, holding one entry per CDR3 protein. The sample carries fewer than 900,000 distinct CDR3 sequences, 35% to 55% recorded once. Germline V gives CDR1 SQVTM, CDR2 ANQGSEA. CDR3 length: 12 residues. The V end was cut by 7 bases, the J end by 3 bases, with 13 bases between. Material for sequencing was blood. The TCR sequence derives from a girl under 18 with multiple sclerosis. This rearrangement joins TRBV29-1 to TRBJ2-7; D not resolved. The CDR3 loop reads CSAQASVYEQYF. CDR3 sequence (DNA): TGCAGCGCCCAGGCGTCAGTCTACGAGCAGTACTTC.